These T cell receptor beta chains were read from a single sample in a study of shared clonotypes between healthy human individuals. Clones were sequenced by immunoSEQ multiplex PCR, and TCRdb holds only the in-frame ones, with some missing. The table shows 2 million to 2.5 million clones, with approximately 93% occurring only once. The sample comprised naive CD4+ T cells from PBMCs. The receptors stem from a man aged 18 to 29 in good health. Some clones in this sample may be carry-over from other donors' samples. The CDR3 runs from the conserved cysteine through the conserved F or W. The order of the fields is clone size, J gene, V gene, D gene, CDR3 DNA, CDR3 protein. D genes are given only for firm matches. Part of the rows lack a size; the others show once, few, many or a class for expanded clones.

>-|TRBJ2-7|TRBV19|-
TGTGCCAGTAGTATACCCGGGAGAAGCGAGCAGTACTTC
CASSIPGRSEQYF
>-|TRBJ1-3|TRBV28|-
TGTGCCAGCAGAATACCGGGGGGAAACACCATATATTTT
CASRIPGGNTIYF
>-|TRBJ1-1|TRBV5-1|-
TGCGCCAGCAGCATGAGGGATAACACTGAAGCTTTCTTT
CASSMRDNTEAFF
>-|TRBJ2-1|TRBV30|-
TGTGCCTGGGAGGGCCTAGACGGGCGGAGGAACTCTGGGCAGTTCTTC
CAWEGLDGRRNSGQFF
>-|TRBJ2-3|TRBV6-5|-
TGTGCCAGCACCCCCCGTGGGGAACCAGATACGCAGTATTTT
CASTPRGEPDTQYF
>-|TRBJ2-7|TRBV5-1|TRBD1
TGCGCCAGCAGCCGGGAGACAGGGGGAACCTACGAGCAGTACTTC
CASSRETGGTYEQYF
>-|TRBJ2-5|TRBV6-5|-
TGTGCCAGCACCAAGGGGGAGACCCAGTACTTC
CASTKGETQYF
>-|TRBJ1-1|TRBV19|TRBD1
TGTGCCAGTAGTCCAACAGGGGGGTTATACACTGAAGCTTTCTTT
CASSPTGGLYTEAFF
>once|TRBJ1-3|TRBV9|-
TGTGCCAGCAGCGTAATGGCCTCGGGGAGCTCTGGAAACACCATATATTTT
CASSVMASGSSGNTIYF
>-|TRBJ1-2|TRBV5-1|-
TGCGCCAGCAGCTTTTCCAGGGGAGCAGGTGGCTACACCTTC
CASSFSRGAGGYTF
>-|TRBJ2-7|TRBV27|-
TGTGCCAGCAGTTTATCCCAGGGCTACGAGCAGTACTTC
CASSLSQGYEQYF
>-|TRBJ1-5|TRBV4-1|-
TGCGCCAGCAGCCAGCCCCTTAATCAGCCCCAGCATTTT
CASSQPLNQPQHF
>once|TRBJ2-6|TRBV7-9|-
TGTGCCAGCAGCTTAGGGGTGAGCTCTGGGGCCAACGTCCTGACTTTC
CASSLGVSSGANVLTF
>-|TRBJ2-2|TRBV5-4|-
TGTGCCAGCAGCTCCAGGGACGGTTCGAACACCGGGGAGCTGTTTTTT
CASSSRDGSNTGELFF
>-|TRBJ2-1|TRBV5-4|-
TGTGCCAGCAGCCCCTTGTACAATGAGCAGTTCTTC
CASSPLYNEQFF
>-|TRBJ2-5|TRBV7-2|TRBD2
TGTGCCAGCACTAGCGGGATTTCAGAGACCCAGTACTTC
CASTSGISETQYF
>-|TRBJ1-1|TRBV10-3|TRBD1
TGTGCCATCAGCGAGGGGGCGCCCCCTGAAGCTTTCTTT
CAISEGAPPEAFF
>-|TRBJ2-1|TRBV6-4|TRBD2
TGTGCCAGCAGCGCCGGGACTAGCGGGAGTTGGCCCTACAATGAGCAGTTCTTC
CASSAGTSGSWPYNEQFF
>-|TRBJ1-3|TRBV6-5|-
TGTGCCAGCAGTTACTCAAGGGGGTTCACTGGAAACACCATATATTTT
CASSYSRGFTGNTIYF
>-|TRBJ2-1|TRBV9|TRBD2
TGTGCCAGCAGCGAGGGAGCGGGAGGGTTACGATACAATGAGCAGTTCTTC
CASSEGAGGLRYNEQFF
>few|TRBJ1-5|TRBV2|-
TGTGCCAGCAGTGACGACGCGCGTGGCCAGCATTTT
CASSDDARGQHF
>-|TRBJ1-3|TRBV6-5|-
TGTGCCAGCAGTGTGAGCTCTGGAAACACCATATATTTT
CASSVSSGNTIYF
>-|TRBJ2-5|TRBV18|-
TGTGCCAGCTCGTACATTAGGACCGGCCAAGAGACCCAGTACTTC
CASSYIRTGQETQYF
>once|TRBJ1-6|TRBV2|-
TGTGCCAGTCGAGGAGAGGGGGGGCTCCCCCTCCACTTT
CASRGEGGLPLHF
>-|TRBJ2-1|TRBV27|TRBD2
TGTGCCAGCAGTTGGCGACTAGCGGGAGCTGAGCAGTTCTTC
CASSWRLAGAEQFF
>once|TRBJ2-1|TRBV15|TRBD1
TGTGCCACCAGCAGACCAAGCACGGGACAGGGGGCAGGTGAGCAGTTCTTC
CATSRPSTGQGAGEQFF
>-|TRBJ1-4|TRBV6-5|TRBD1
TGTGCCAGCAGTTACTCCGGGACAGGGGATGAAAAACTGTTTTTT
CASSYSGTGDEKLFF
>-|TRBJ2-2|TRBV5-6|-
TGTGCCAGCAGCTCATTAACCGGGGAGCTGTTTTTT
CASSSLTGELFF
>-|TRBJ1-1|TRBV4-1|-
TGCGCCAGCAGCCAACCCCAAAGGGGGATGAACACTGAAGCTTTCTTT
CASSQPQRGMNTEAFF
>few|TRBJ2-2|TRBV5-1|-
TGCGCCAGCAGCTTGGAACCCACCGGGGAGCTGTTTTTT
CASSLEPTGELFF
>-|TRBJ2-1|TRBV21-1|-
TGTGCCAGCAGCTTCCAGGGAGGACGCCGGAATGAGCAGTTCTTC
CASSFQGGRRNEQFF
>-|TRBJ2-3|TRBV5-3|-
TGTGCGGATGGTAATTCGGGCACAGATACGCAGTATTTT
CADGNSGTDTQYF
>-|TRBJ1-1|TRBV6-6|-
TGTGCCAGCAGGAACAGGGAAAACACTGAAGCTTTCTTT
CASRNRENTEAFF
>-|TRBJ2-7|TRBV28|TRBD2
TGTGCCAGCAGTTTCACTCTCTCCGGCGGGAGGGAGAACGAGCAGTACTTC
CASSFTLSGGRENEQYF
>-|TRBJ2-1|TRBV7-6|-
TGTGCCAGCAGCTTAGGCCCGGGAGATTACAATGAGCAGTTCTTC
CASSLGPGDYNEQFF
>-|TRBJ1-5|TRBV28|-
TGTGCCAGCAGCCGGGGACCTTTTAGCAATCAGCCCCAGCATTTT
CASSRGPFSNQPQHF
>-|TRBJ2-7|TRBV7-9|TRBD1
TGTGCCAGCAGCTTAGTGGACAGGGTGGAGTACGAGCAGTACTTC
CASSLVDRVEYEQYF
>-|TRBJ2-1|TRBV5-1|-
TGCGCCAGCAGCTTGGCGGTGGGAGGTTCCTACAATGAGCAGTTCTTC
CASSLAVGGSYNEQFF
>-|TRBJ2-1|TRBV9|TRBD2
TGTGCCAGCAGCGTCGTCCCAGCGGGAGGGCGGATAGAGCAGTTCTTC
CASSVVPAGGRIEQFF
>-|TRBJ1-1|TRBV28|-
TGTGCCAGCAGTTTATACACTGAAGCTTTCTTT
CASSLYTEAFF
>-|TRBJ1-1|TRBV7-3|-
TGTGCCAGCAGCTCCCTCGGCGGGGGCACTGAAGCTTTCTTT
CASSSLGGGTEAFF
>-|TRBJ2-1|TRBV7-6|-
TGTGCCAGCAGACCCTTATCCTCCTACAATGAGCAGTTCTTC
CASRPLSSYNEQFF
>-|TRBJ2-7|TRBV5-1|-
TGCGCCAGCAGCTTGGAGGTGACTAGGGTCCACGAGCAGTACTTC
CASSLEVTRVHEQYF
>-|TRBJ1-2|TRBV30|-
TGTGCCTGGAGCGAGCCGCCGGGACTGTTTTACTATGGCTACACCTTC
CAWSEPPGLFYYGYTF
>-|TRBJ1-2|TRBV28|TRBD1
TGTGCCAGCCTCCGACAGGGGGGAGGCTACACCTTC
CASLRQGGGYTF
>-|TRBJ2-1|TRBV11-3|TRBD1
TGTGCCAGCAGCTTTAGGGGGACAGGGCCCGATTCCTCCTACAATGAGCAGTTCTTC
CASSFRGTGPDSSYNEQFF
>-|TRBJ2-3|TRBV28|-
TGTGCCAGCAGTCTCGAGGGAACAGATACGCAGTATTTT
CASSLEGTDTQYF